This record concerns one T cell receptor (beta chain) sequence. This sample was taken from a study of blood T cell repertoires in COVID-19. Here immunoSEQ multiplex PCR was the method, and the copy in TCRdb shows in-frame clones only, minus some. The table lists approximately 96,000 clones, 90% of them singletons. Trimming cost V 4 bases and J 0 bases; bases outside gene matches: 3. The germline CDR1 and CDR2 sequences are SGHAT and FQNNGV. CDR3 length: 15 residues. The chain carries TRBV11-2 and TRBJ2-1; 7 positions agree with TRBD2. This receptor was identified in a man in his 60s with acute or convalescent COVID-19. Sequenced sample: peripheral blood. The CDR3 region has the DNA TGTGCCAGCAGCTCGGGCGGGAGCTCCTACAATGAGCAGTTCTTC. Encoded protein: CASSSGGSSYNEQFF.